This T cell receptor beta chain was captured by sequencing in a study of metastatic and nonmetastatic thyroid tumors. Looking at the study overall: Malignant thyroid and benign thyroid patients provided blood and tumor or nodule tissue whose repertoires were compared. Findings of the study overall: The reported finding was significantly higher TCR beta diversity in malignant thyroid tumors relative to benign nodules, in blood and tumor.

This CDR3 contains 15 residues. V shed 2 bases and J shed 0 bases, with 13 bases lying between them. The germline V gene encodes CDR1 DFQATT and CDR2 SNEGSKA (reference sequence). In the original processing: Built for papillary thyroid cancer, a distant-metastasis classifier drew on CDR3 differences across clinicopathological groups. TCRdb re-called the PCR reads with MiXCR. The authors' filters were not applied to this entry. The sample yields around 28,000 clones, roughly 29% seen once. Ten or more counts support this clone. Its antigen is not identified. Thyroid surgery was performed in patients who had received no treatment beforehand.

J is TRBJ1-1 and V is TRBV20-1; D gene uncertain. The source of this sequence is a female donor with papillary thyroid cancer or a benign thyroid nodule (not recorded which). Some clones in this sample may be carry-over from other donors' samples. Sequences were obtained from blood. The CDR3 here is CSARYPYNMNTEAFF. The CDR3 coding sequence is TGCAGTGCTAGATATCCGTACAACATGAACACTGAAGCTTTCTTT.